This TCR beta chain came from a study of shared T cell receptors in the human thymus. The data were produced by immunoSEQ multiplex PCR, yet TCRdb's version contains in-frame clones alone and is incomplete. Counted here are some 660,000 clones, 80% to 90% occurring once; the ten biggest clones make up just under 0.0095%. The germline gives CDR1 MDHEN, CDR2 SYDVKM. This CDR3 has 14 amino acids. The germline V and J ends were trimmed by 3 bases and 2 bases, with 8 bases remaining between them. These data also featured in a second study, about human thymus T cells. That source notes: Corrective heart surgery yielded the resections from which the thymus tissue came. It looked as if thymic and blood repertoires used V and J genes in a biased way.

The sequence was obtained from a boy in the first two years of life with a congenital heart defect. Sequencing was carried out using thymocytes. The V gene is TRBV28, the J gene TRBJ1-5; D is unclear. The DNA for the CDR3 is TGTGCCAGCAGTTTGGTGCGTGGCAATCAGCCCCAGCATTTT. Translated, it gives CASSLVRGNQPQHF.